The entry below describes one TCR beta chain. This sample was included in a study of technical replicates of blood from several donors. TCRdb keeps only in-frame clones here, not all; method: immunoSEQ multiplex PCR. The sample includes roughly 15,000 clones, about 80% of them seen just once. V trimming: 4 bases; J trimming: 12 bases; junction bases outside the gene matches: 14. CDR1 is SQVTM, CDR2 ANQGSEA, per germline. There are 14 residues in the CDR3. Sequenced material: PBMCs. The source of this sequence is a human donor in good health. The V gene is TRBV29-1, the J gene TRBJ1-4; 7 bases are a match to TRBD1. CDR3 bases: TGCAGCGTTGTCGGACAGGCCTTAGACGGGCAACTGTTTTTT. It codes for CSVVGQALDGQLFF. The variable domain in full, with the rest retrieved from reference TRBV29-1 and TRBJ1-4, is SAVISQKPSRDICQRGTSLTIQCQVDSQVTMMFWYRQQPGQSLTLIATANQGSEATYESGFVIDKFPISRPNLTFSTLTVSNMSPEDSSIYLCSVVGQALDGQLFFGSGTQLSVL.